This T cell receptor (beta chain) was profiled in a study of T cell responses to AZD1222 COVID-19 vaccine listed by TCRdb under 2021. About the full investigation: TCR sequencing covered 230 to 250 trial participants: some 210 given two doses of AZD1222 and 26 given two doses of MenACWY control vaccine. Enrollment into the trials was organized by age into subgroups of 18-55, 56-69 and 70-plus years, and those subgroups contained 148, 28 and 57 TCR-sequenced participants, respectively. The research as a whole found: Reportedly, close to half of the unique spike-specific TCRs recognized epitopes lying outside the regions that are mutated in the B.1.351 and B.1.1.7 variants. In the small 56-69-year group, the increase in depth fell short of significance, most likely because of low power. Most participants were white British and females outnumbered males, and the authors suggested that clonal diversity may have been underestimated. Because no samples from the day 14 peak response were available, repertoires could be characterized only after the peak T cell response. A significant rise in spike-specific TCR breadth and depth was observed after two AZD1222 doses relative to day 0 and relative to MenACWY recipients. Conclusions about previously exposed vaccinees were limited because only a handful of AZD1222 recipients were SARS-CoV-2 seropositive at baseline. The whole spike protein was spanned by vaccine-associated CD4 TCRs, and dominant responses were seen in regions 160-218 and 743-854.

The CDR3 regions of human TCRbeta chains were subjected to immunosequencing. In the original analysis: Repertoire TCRs were checked for matches against a reference library of SARS-CoV-2-specific TCRs that had been generated using the MIRA antigen-specificity platform. Breadth was defined as the fraction of unique TCRs that were SARS-CoV-2-associated. Depth was defined as the fraction of total T cells that were SARS-CoV-2-associated. Using the MIRA data, each spike-specific TCR was assigned both to the spike region to which the TCR was reactive and to a CD4 or CD8 class. Log10-transformed breadth and depth values were compared by one-way ANOVA with Sidak's multiple comparisons tests. The table comes from immuneACCESS by way of TCRdb, which keeps in-frame sequences with V and J called. Part of the clones is missing from these tables; in studies checked, under half for an unresolved V gene and the rest for unknown reasons. For V, J and clone size, that table is used; D and trimming come from the DNA. In this sample the table shows 150,000 to 200,000 clones, approximately 86% of which occur a single time. More than 9% of the sample is in the top ten clones.

CDR1 and CDR2, looked up from the germline V gene, are SGHTA and FQGNSA. The CDR3 goes from the cysteine to the phenylalanine over 13 residues. Just the 39-base CDR3 DNA is kept, in frame starting at base 1. V gives up 5 bases and J gives up 1 base, and the segment between their germline ends measures 8 bases. The sample's time point label, in plain terms: about 28 days (+/-7) after the second vaccine dose. AZD1222 recipients whose second dose came at about 4 weeks and those whose second dose came at about 12 weeks were combined into one group, since spike-specific TCR depth and breadth did not differ between the two schedules. The vaccinee samples were drawn from two UK trials, COV001 and COV002, one of which was a single-blind randomized controlled phase 2/3 trial testing AZD1222 (ChAdOx1 nCoV-19) in healthy adults. For TCRbeta chain sequencing, PBMC samples were collected from trial participants at day 0 and at day 28 after the second dose.

This clone was picked up one time. Its binding antigen is unknown. No qualities accompany the bases; no much larger clone lies one base away. This TCR derives from an adult who received the AZD1222 COVID-19 vaccine. This chain is built from TRBV7-2 and TRBJ1-2, and perhaps TRBD1 as D gene, on 6 matching bases. Sequencing used peripheral blood, obtained 28 days after the second AZD1222 dose. The sequenced DNA: TGTGCCAGCAGCGGGGACAATAACTATGGCTACACCTTC. This gives the protein CASSGDNNYGYTF.